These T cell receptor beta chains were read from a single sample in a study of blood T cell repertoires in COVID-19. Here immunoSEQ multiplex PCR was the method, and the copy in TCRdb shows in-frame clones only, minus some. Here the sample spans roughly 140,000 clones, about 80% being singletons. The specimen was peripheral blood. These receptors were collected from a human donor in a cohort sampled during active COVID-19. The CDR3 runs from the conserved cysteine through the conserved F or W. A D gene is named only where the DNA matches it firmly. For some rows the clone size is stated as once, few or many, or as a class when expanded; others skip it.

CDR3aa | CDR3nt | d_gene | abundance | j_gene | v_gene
CASSVTAKTQYF | TGTGCCAGCAGTGTCACCGCGAAGACCCAGTACTTC | - | - | TRBJ2-5 | TRBV28
CASRDGGGPHYTF | TGTGCCAGCAGGGACGGCGGGGGCCCACACTACACCTTC | - | - | TRBJ1-2 | TRBV28
CAISFGQTNQPQHF | TGTGCCATCAGCTTCGGACAGACCAATCAGCCCCAGCATTTT | - | once | TRBJ1-5 | TRBV10-3
CASSPVGSGVYEQYF | TGTGCCAGCAGCCCCGTCGGGAGCGGGGTCTACGAGCAGTACTTC | TRBD2 | - | TRBJ2-7 | TRBV5-6
CASSLGVVSYEQYF | TGTGCCAGCAGCTTGGGAGTGGTGAGCTACGAGCAGTACTTC | - | - | TRBJ2-7 | TRBV5-6
CASSLTGGFEAFF | TGTGCCAGCAGCCTGACAGGGGGCTTTGAAGCTTTCTTT | TRBD1 | once | TRBJ1-1 | TRBV3-1/TRBV3-2
CAISESGGGPNEQFF | TGTGCCATCAGTGAGTCTGGCGGGGGGCCCAATGAGCAGTTCTTC | TRBD2 | - | TRBJ2-1 | TRBV10-3
CASSLSLAGDETQYF | TGTGCCAGCAGCTTGTCACTAGCGGGGGACGAGACCCAGTACTTC | TRBD2 | - | TRBJ2-5 | TRBV5-6
CASSFGQGAAGYTF | TGTGCCAGCAGCTTTGGTCAGGGGGCGGCTGGCTACACCTTC | TRBD1 | - | TRBJ1-2 | TRBV7-9
CASSQDSGLRGAFF | TGTGCCAGCAGCCAAGATTCCGGGCTCCGAGGGGCTTTCTTT | - | few | TRBJ1-1 | TRBV14
CASSQTGTTYEQYF | TGTGCCAGCAGCCAAACAGGGACCACCTACGAGCAGTACTTC | - | - | TRBJ2-7 | TRBV14
CASYSGLGGTEAFF | TGCGCCAGCTACTCGGGGCTCGGGGGCACTGAAGCTTTCTTT | - | - | TRBJ1-1 | TRBV5-1
CASSWGGPGANVLTF | TGTGCCAGCAGTTGGGGGGGACCCGGGGCCAACGTCCTGACTTTC | TRBD2 | once | TRBJ2-6 | TRBV6-5
CASSGTGPDNEQFF | TGTGCCAGCAGTGGGACAGGGCCCGACAATGAGCAGTTCTTC | TRBD1 | - | TRBJ2-1 | TRBV25-1
CASSAGQGGYTF | TGTGCCAGCAGCGCGGGACAGGGAGGCTACACCTTC | TRBD1 | - | TRBJ1-2 | TRBV7-2
CASTSTGRGGETQYF | TGTGCCAGCACCTCGACAGGAAGGGGTGGAGAGACCCAGTACTTC | - | - | TRBJ2-5 | TRBV7-9
CASSPRRAGRETQYF | TGTGCCAGTAGCCCCAGGCGGGCGGGACGGGAGACCCAGTACTTC | - | - | TRBJ2-5 | TRBV19
CASSLSKGNEQFF | TGTGCCAGCAGTCTTTCAAAGGGGAATGAGCAGTTCTTC | - | - | TRBJ2-1 | TRBV6-5
CASSLIPGLKETQYF | TGTGCCAGCAGCTTAATCCCTGGCCTCAAAGAGACCCAGTACTTC | - | - | TRBJ2-5 | TRBV7-3
CASSQIKTGIYEQYF | TGCGCCAGCAGCCAAATAAAGACAGGGATCTACGAGCAGTACTTC | TRBD1 | - | TRBJ2-7 | TRBV4-3
CSVDNRAGEQYF | TGCAGCGTTGACAACAGGGCCGGGGAGCAGTACTTC | - | - | TRBJ2-7 | TRBV29-1
CASSVGGGSETQYF | TGTGCCAGCAGCGTGGGAGGGGGGTCGGAGACCCAGTACTTC | - | - | TRBJ2-5 | TRBV9
CASTQTGGAGQFF | TGTGCCAGCACACAGACAGGGGGCGCTGGGCAGTTCTTC | TRBD1 | - | TRBJ2-1 | TRBV6-5
CASSSADTQYF | TGTGCCAGCAGTTCGGCAGATACGCAGTATTTT | - | - | TRBJ2-3 | TRBV7-9
CASKNRGHTGELFF | TGTGCCAGTAAAAACAGGGGGCACACCGGGGAGCTGTTTTTT | TRBD1 | - | TRBJ2-2 | TRBV6-5
CASSYGSGDETQYF | TGTGCCAGCAGTTACGGAAGCGGGGATGAGACCCAGTACTTC | TRBD2 | - | TRBJ2-5 | TRBV6-5
CASSPSGAPLHF | TGTGCCAGCTCACCTTCAGGGGCACCCCTCCACTTT | - | - | TRBJ1-6 | TRBV18
CASNQARNSPLHF | TGTGCCAGTAACCAGGCTCGCAATTCACCCCTCCACTTT | - | once | TRBJ1-6 | TRBV19
CASSLPGTNYGYTF | TGTGCCAGCAGCTTGCCAGGCACCAACTATGGCTACACCTTC | - | - | TRBJ1-2 | TRBV5-4
CATSNQGGGYEQYF | TGTGCCACCAGCAATCAGGGGGGCGGCTACGAGCAGTACTTC | - | - | TRBJ2-7 | TRBV15
CASTQQGQGIAGELFF | TGCGCCAGCACCCAACAGGGACAGGGTATCGCCGGGGAGCTGTTTTTT | TRBD1 | few | TRBJ2-2 | TRBV5-1
CASSYLKGGNSPLHF | TGTGCCAGCAGTTATCTGAAGGGGGGGAATTCACCCCTCCACTTT | - | - | TRBJ1-6 | TRBV6-5
CATSGPGQGSYGYTF | TGTGCCACCAGTGGCCCGGGACAGGGATCCTATGGCTACACCTTC | TRBD1 | - | TRBJ1-2 | TRBV24-1
CASRGGGPGDEQFF | TGTGCCAGCCGGGGCGGGGGGCCCGGGGATGAGCAGTTCTTC | TRBD2 | - | TRBJ2-1 | TRBV6-5
CASAWGLRAGTSYEQYF | TGCGCCAGCGCCTGGGGTTTACGAGCGGGGACCTCCTACGAGCAGTACTTC | TRBD2 | - | TRBJ2-7 | TRBV5-1
CASSATGGQPQHF | TGCGCCAGCAGCGCGACAGGGGGACAGCCCCAGCATTTT | TRBD1 | few | TRBJ1-5 | TRBV4-3
CASSSPNTDTQYF | TGTGCCAGCAGCTCCCCAAACACAGATACGCAGTATTTT | - | - | TRBJ2-3 | TRBV7-2
CASSPRGGNVLTF | TGTGCCAGCAGTCCCCGGGGGGGAAACGTCCTGACTTTC | TRBD2 | - | TRBJ2-6 | TRBV6-5
CASSPWVAGREEQYF | TGTGCCAGCAGTCCCTGGGTAGCGGGCCGGGAAGAGCAGTACTTC | TRBD2 | - | TRBJ2-7 | TRBV6-2/TRBV6-3
CASSRISSGQGIDGYTF | TGTGCCAGCAGCCGAATCTCATCGGGACAGGGTATCGATGGCTACACCTTC | TRBD1 | few | TRBJ1-2 | TRBV6-6
CASSQDRARGNSPLHF | TGCGCCAGCAGCCAAGATAGGGCCCGGGGTAATTCACCCCTCCACTTT | - | few | TRBJ1-6 | TRBV4-1
CASSRGAVNTEAFF | TGTGCCAGCAGCCGCGGGGCAGTGAACACTGAAGCTTTCTTT | - | - | TRBJ1-1 | TRBV5-4
CASSPGGQGTYEQYF | TGCGCCAGCAGCCCTGGAGGGCAGGGTACCTACGAGCAGTACTTC | - | - | TRBJ2-7 | TRBV5-1
CASRPGTGVSYGYTF | TGTGCCAGCAGGCCCGGGACAGGGGTCAGCTATGGCTACACCTTC | TRBD1 | - | TRBJ1-2 | TRBV3-1/TRBV3-2
CASSDGGGRTYEQYF | TGTGCCAGCAGTGATGGGGGGGGTAGAACCTACGAGCAGTACTTC | TRBD2 | - | TRBJ2-7 | TRBV2
CASSFGDQGRAKYNEQFF | TGCGCCAGCAGCTTCGGCGACCAAGGCAGGGCGAAGTACAATGAGCAGTTCTTC | - | once | TRBJ2-1 | TRBV5-1
CASSVDRLGEQYF | TGTGCCAGCAGCGTAGACAGGTTGGGAGAGCAGTACTTC | - | - | TRBJ2-7 | TRBV9
CASRRQLSYEQYF | TGTGCCAGCAGACGCCAACTCTCCTACGAGCAGTACTTC | - | - | TRBJ2-7 | TRBV14
CASSDPLAGRGTQYF | TGTGCCAGCAGTGACCCACTAGCGGGGAGGGGGACCCAGTACTTC | TRBD2 | once | TRBJ2-5 | TRBV25-1
CASSVQDRNYGYTF | TGTGCCAGTAGTGTCCAAGACAGGAACTATGGCTACACCTTC | - | once | TRBJ1-2 | TRBV19
CASSIPGLAGGASSTDTQYF | TGCGCCAGCAGCATACCGGGACTAGCGGGGGGTGCCTCTAGCACAGATACGCAGTATTTT | TRBD2 | - | TRBJ2-3 | TRBV5-1
CASSQNGQPSYNEQFF | TGCGCCAGCAGCCAGAACGGACAGCCGTCCTACAATGAGCAGTTCTTC | - | once | TRBJ2-1 | TRBV5-1
CASSLAGVGQFF | TGCGCCAGCAGCTTGGCAGGGGTGGGACAGTTCTTC | - | - | TRBJ2-1 | TRBV5-1
CASSPDGSREKLFF | TGTGCCAGCAGCCCTGATGGATCGAGGGAAAAACTGTTTTTT | - | few | TRBJ1-4 | TRBV7-8
CASSQGGLGNTIYF | TGTGCCAGCAGCCAAGGAGGGCTAGGAAACACCATATATTTT | - | - | TRBJ1-3 | TRBV3-1/TRBV3-2